These T cell receptor beta chains were read from a single sample in a study of siplizumab effects on memory and regulatory T cells. Data came from immunoSEQ multiplex PCR; TCRdb stores just in-frame clones and leaves some out. Of some 120,000 clones in the sample, roughly 95% were seen once. The sequenced material came from non-Treg CD4+ T cells sorted from blood. All receptors come from a human donor in good health. The CDR3 runs from the conserved cysteine through the conserved F or W. A D gene is named only where the DNA matches it firmly. Expanded clones get a size class; other rows say once, few or many, or leave the size out.

j_gene | d_gene | abundance | len | v_gene | CDR3aa | CDR3nt
TRBJ1-1 | . | . | 11 | TRBV29-1 | CSVAGFTEAFF | TGCAGCGTTGCTGGTTTTACTGAAGCTTTCTTT
TRBJ2-3 | TRBD1 | . | 16 | TRBV7-3 | CASSLAVTGGQDTQYF | TGTGCCAGCAGCTTAGCAGTGACAGGGGGCCAAGATACGCAGTATTTT
TRBJ1-2 | . | . | 12 | TRBV7-6 | CASSLPGDGYTF | TGTGCCAGCAGCTTACCAGGGGATGGCTACACCTTC
TRBJ2-1 | TRBD2 | . | 16 | TRBV11-3 | CASSLSLAGGKNEQFF | TGTGCCAGCAGCTTAAGCCTAGCGGGGGGGAAAAATGAGCAGTTCTTC
TRBJ1-1 | . | . | 13 | TRBV7-3 | CASSLSLNTEAFF | TGTGCCAGCAGCCTATCCTTGAACACTGAAGCTTTCTTT
TRBJ1-2 | . | . | 15 | TRBV28 | CASSHRGGRAYGYTF | TGTGCCAGCAGCCACCGGGGGGGCAGGGCCTATGGCTACACCTTC
TRBJ1-1 | . | . | 13 | TRBV19 | CASSRPKDTEAFF | TGTGCCAGCTCTCGCCCGAAGGACACTGAAGCTTTCTTT
TRBJ1-5 | TRBD1 | . | 14 | TRBV28 | CASATGGANQPQHF | TGTGCCAGCGCTACAGGGGGCGCGAATCAGCCCCAGCATTTT
TRBJ1-1 | . | . | 15 | TRBV14 | CASSQGVRMGTEAFF | TGTGCCAGCAGCCAAGGGGTCAGGATGGGAACTGAAGCTTTCTTT
TRBJ1-4 | . | . | 14 | TRBV5-1 | CASSRGTSHEKLFF | TGCGCCAGCAGTCGCGGGACCTCTCATGAAAAACTGTTTTTT
TRBJ2-7 | . | . | 14 | TRBV5-1 | CASSLRSRSDEQYF | TGCGCCAGCAGCTTGAGGTCCCGGAGTGACGAGCAGTACTTC
TRBJ1-2 | . | . | 13 | TRBV10-3 | CAIAGTAGYGYTF | TGTGCCATCGCCGGGACGGCCGGGTATGGCTACACCTTC
TRBJ1-1 | TRBD1 | few | 12 | TRBV28 | CASYGTGGRAFF | TGTGCCAGTTATGGGACAGGGGGAAGAGCTTTCTTT
TRBJ1-2 | . | . | 12 | TRBV7-2 | CASSFYNYGYTF | TGTGCCAGCAGCTTTTACAACTATGGCTACACCTTC
TRBJ2-1 | . | . | 16 | TRBV5-4 | CASTLRGGASYNEQFF | TGTGCCAGCACCCTGAGGGGGGGGGCTTCCTACAATGAGCAGTTCTTC
TRBJ2-3 | . | . | 12 | TRBV19 | CASSDSTDTQYF | TGTGCCAGTAGTGACAGCACAGATACGCAGTATTTT
TRBJ1-4 | TRBD1 | . | 14 | TRBV10-3 | CAIREGAKDEKLFF | TGTGCCATCAGGGAGGGGGCGAAAGATGAAAAACTGTTTTTT
TRBJ2-7 | . | . | 14 | TRBV13 | CASSFYRGPYEQYF | TGTGCCAGCAGCTTTTATCGCGGGCCGTACGAGCAGTACTTC
TRBJ2-5 | TRBD1 | . | 15 | TRBV4-1 | CASSSRDRVQETQYF | TGCGCCAGCAGCAGCCGGGACAGGGTCCAAGAGACCCAGTACTTC
TRBJ2-2 | . | . | 14 | TRBV6-4 | CASSPEGAAGELFF | TGTGCCAGCAGTCCAGAAGGGGCCGCCGGGGAGCTGTTTTTT
TRBJ2-5 | . | . | 14 | TRBV7-2 | CASSLGGNRETQYF | TGTGCCAGCAGCTTAGGGGGGAATAGGGAGACCCAGTACTTC
TRBJ1-1 | . | . | 14 | TRBV6-6 | CASSYRTANTEAFF | TGTGCCAGCAGTTACCGGACAGCTAACACTGAAGCTTTCTTT
TRBJ1-2 | . | once | 15 | TRBV4-3 | CASSQDQGGHYGYTF | TGCGCCAGCAGCCAAGATCAGGGCGGCCACTATGGCTACACCTTC
TRBJ2-3 | TRBD2 | . | 17 | TRBV5-1 | CASSLGVSGGRTDTQYF | TGCGCCAGCAGCTTGGGGGTTAGCGGGGGGCGCACAGATACGCAGTATTTT
TRBJ1-6 | TRBD1 | . | 15 | TRBV2 | CASRGQGAWNSPLHF | TGTGCCAGCAGGGGACAGGGGGCCTGGAATTCACCCCTCCACTTT
TRBJ2-5 | . | . | 14 | TRBV4-2 | CASSQARHQETQYF | TGTGCCAGCAGCCAAGCGAGACACCAAGAGACCCAGTACTTC
TRBJ2-3 | TRBD2 | . | 22 | TRBV13 | CASSFESPGLAGGPGSTDTQYF | TGTGCCAGCAGCTTCGAGTCCCCGGGACTAGCGGGGGGGCCCGGGAGCACAGATACGCAGTATTTT
TRBJ2-5 | TRBD1 | . | 15 | TRBV7-2 | CASSATRDRQETQYF | TGTGCCAGCAGCGCTACCAGGGACAGACAAGAGACCCAGTACTTC
TRBJ2-7 | TRBD2 | once | 15 | TRBV2 | CASTSERGPSYEQYF | TGTGCCAGCACTTCGGAGCGGGGGCCATCCTACGAGCAGTACTTC
TRBJ2-1 | TRBD1 | . | 12 | TRBV6-1 | CASSFYRGEQFF | TGTGCCAGCAGCTTCTACAGGGGGGAGCAGTTCTTC
TRBJ2-3 | . | . | 13 | TRBV27 | CASSQGHTDTQYF | TGTGCCAGCAGTCAGGGGCACACAGATACGCAGTATTTT
TRBJ2-7 | . | . | 14 | TRBV11-2 | CASSLVPGTYEQYF | TGTGCCAGCAGCTTAGTCCCGGGAACCTACGAGCAGTACTTC
TRBJ2-2 | . | . | 15 | TRBV18 | CASSLGSLDTGELFF | TGTGCCAGCTCACTAGGATCCTTGGACACCGGGGAGCTGTTTTTT
TRBJ1-5 | . | . | 21 | TRBV5-1 | CASSLSRGRGSKYTHNQPQHF | TGCGCCAGCAGCTTGAGTAGGGGAAGGGGTTCCAAATACACACACAATCAGCCCCAGCATTTT
TRBJ1-3 | . | . | 15 | TRBV6-5 | CASSLVRGSGNTIYF | TGTGCCAGCAGTTTAGTCAGGGGCTCTGGAAACACCATATATTTT